The clone carrying this T cell receptor (beta chain) was counted a single time. This sample was taken from a study of T-cell memory formation after mild COVID-19. This CDR3 comprises 14 residues. V dropped 5 bases and J dropped 4; count of bases not matched to a gene: 7. The germline V gene has CDR1 SEHNR and CDR2 FQNEAQ (reference sequence). TCRdb reanalysed the 5' RACE reads using MiXCR and keeps one entry per CDR3 protein. This sample has under 450,000 distinct CDR3 sequences, with under 25% found just once. The source material was PBMCs or a T cell subset sorted from them (not recorded which). This sequence was found in a man in his late teens or twenties who had mild COVID-19 (a few samples of this study predate the infection). Cell type and time point are not known. The chain has TRBV7-9 and TRBJ1-2; TRBD1 aligns across 7 bases. The CDR3 sequence is CASSRQGKAYGYTF. DNA of the CDR3: TGTGCCAGCAGCCGACAGGGCAAGGCCTATGGCTACACCTTC. The full variable domain, its missing parts supplied by reference TRBV7-9 and TRBJ1-2, is DTGVSQNPRHKITKRGQNVTFRCDPISEHNRLYWYRQTLGQGPEFLTYFQNEAQLEKSRLLSDRFSAERPKGSFSTLEIQRTEQGDSAMYLCASSRQGKAYGYTFGSGTRLTVV.